The 13 T cell receptor beta chains given below trace back to one sample, sequenced in a study of PD-1 blockade in classical Hodgkin lymphoma. No patient escaped relapse after autologous stem cell transplantation, and brentuximab vedotin exposure varied. The protocol was immunoSEQ multiplex PCR, while the TCRdb copy is restricted to in-frame clones and leaves out a portion. The data contain about 98,000 clones, roughly 92% of them singletons. Sample: peripheral blood mononuclear cells (PBMCs), taken at baseline. The receptors were gathered from a human donor with classical Hodgkin lymphoma.

This clone was seen only a few times. V gene TRBV10-3 combines with J gene TRBJ1-1, with D uncertain. The CDR3 extends over 12 amino acids. Germline V CDR1 and CDR2: ENHRY, SYGVKD. Trimming removed 7 bases at V and 6 bases at J, with 12 bases between. The CDR3 reads CAIKSGSAEAFF. Here the CDR3 DNA reads TGTGCCATCAAGTCTGGAAGCGCTGAAGCTTTCTTT.

This clone was seen only a few times. The V call is TRBV5-4, the J call TRBJ1-2; 7 nucleotides match TRBD1. The CDR3 length is 15 residues. From germline, CDR1 is SGHNT and CDR2 YYREEE (reference sequence). V lost 1 base and J lost 4; bases outside the gene matches: 7. DNA of the CDR3: TGTGCCAGCAGCTTGACAGGGGAGGGGGTCTATGGCTACACCTTC. It specifies CASSLTGEGVYGYTF. The full variable domain, rest sourced from reference TRBV5-4 and TRBJ1-2, is ETGVTQSPTHLIKTRGQQVTLRCSSQSGHNTVSWYQQALGQGPQFIFQYYREEENGRGNFPPRFSGLQFPNYSSELNVNALELDDSALYLCASSLTGEGVYGYTFGSGTRLTVV.

This chain joins TRBV27 and TRBJ1-1, with TRBD1 matching over 11 bases. The germline V gene has CDR1 MNHEY and CDR2 SMNVEV (reference sequence). The junction had 3 bases not matched to a gene; V was cut back by 3 bases and J by 3 bases. The CDR3 is 15 residues long. The CDR3 DNA reads as TGTGCCAGCAGTTTTCGGACAGGGGGCTACACTGAAGCTTTCTTT. Translation gives CASSFRTGGYTEAFF.

This chain joins TRBV9 and TRBJ2-6, with D possibly matching TRBD2 (6 bases). The germline V and J ends were trimmed by 0 bases and 1 base, with 8 bases remaining between them. This CDR3 comprises 16 residues. Germline-derived CDR1 and CDR2 are SGDLS and YYNGEE. The CDR3, as DNA: TGTGCCAGCAGCGTAGTCGGAGGGTCTGGGGCCAACGTCCTGACTTTC. Translated, it gives CASSVVGGSGANVLTF.

The rearrangement links TRBV27 to TRBJ2-3; 13 nucleotides line up with TRBD2. J lost 4 bases, V lost 6 bases, and 10 bases had no gene match. The CDR3 extends over 17 amino acids. Germline CDR1 is MNHEY and CDR2 is SMNVEV (reference sequence). The CDR3 sequence is CASSPLTSGRFADTQYF. In DNA, the CDR3 is TGTGCCAGCAGCCCCCTGACTAGCGGGAGGTTCGCAGATACGCAGTATTTT.

This rearrangement joins TRBV28 to TRBJ2-5; 7 bases map to TRBD1. The trim removed 2 bases at V and 2 bases at J, leaving 17 bases unmatched. Germline loops: CDR1 MDHEN, CDR2 SYDVKM. The CDR3 length is 19 residues. DNA for the CDR3: TGTGCCAGCAGTTTAGCTCCTAAGAAGGACAGGCACCTTCAAGAGACCCAGTACTTC. As protein: CASSLAPKKDRHLQETQYF. Combining the CDR3 with reference TRBV28 and TRBJ2-5 gives the whole variable domain DVKVTQSSRYLVKRTGEKVFLECVQDMDHENMFWYRQDPGLGLRLIYFSYDVKMKEKGDIPEGYSVSREKKERFSLILESASTNQTSMYLCASSLAPKKDRHLQETQYFGPGTRLLVL.

This clone was counted a single time. The chain uses TRBV10-3 and TRBJ2-1; TRBD2 aligns across 12 bases. Unmatched junction bases numbered 3, after V lost 3 bases and J lost 6 bases. CDR1 is ENHRY and CDR2 is SYGVKD in the germline V gene. The CDR3 extends over 15 amino acids. The CDR3 DNA follows: TGTGCCATCAGTGACCCTAGCGGGAGGGGCAATGAGCAGTTCTTC. It encodes CAISDPSGRGNEQFF.

This clone has only one observation. As DNA, the CDR3 is TGTGCCATCAGTGAGGGGGGGCGGTACGGCAATGAGCAGTTCTTC. Amino acid sequence: CAISEGGRYGNEQFF. The rearrangement uses TRBV10-3 and TRBJ2-1, with D perhaps TRBD1 or TRBD2 (6 bases each). The CDR3 is 15 amino acids. V was trimmed by 2 bases and J by 6 bases, leaving 14 bases between them. From germline, CDR1 is ENHRY and CDR2 SYGVKD.

V usage is TRBV4-1 and J usage is TRBJ1-4; 9 bases map to TRBD1. CDR3 length equals 15 residues. From germline, CDR1 is MGHRA and CDR2 YSYEKL. The V and J ends lost 2 bases and 8 bases, in that order; junction bases with no gene match: 6. CDR3 residues: CASSQQDRGNEKLFF. The CDR3 DNA is TGCGCCAGCAGCCAACAAGACAGGGGGAACGAAAAACTGTTTTTT.

The rearrangement links TRBV9 to TRBJ2-2; no definite D call. The CDR3 is made up of 15 amino acids. V lost 0 bases, J lost 4 bases, and 10 bases lay in between. Germline V gene sequence: CDR1 SGDLS, CDR2 YYNGEE. CDR3 DNA sequence: TGTGCCAGCAGCGTAGAGGCAGCCTTCACCGGGGAGCTGTTTTTT. This translates into CASSVEAAFTGELFF.

The table lists this clone with a count of one. This chain links TRBV19 with TRBJ2-1; D may be TRBD2 (6 bases). The V and J ends lost 7 bases and 8 bases respectively, with 15 bases between them. The CDR3 totals 13 residues. Germline V gene data show CDR1 as LNHDA and CDR2 as SQIVND (reference sequence). CDR3 amino acids: CASKGRGEDEQFF. CDR3 nucleotides: TGTGCCAGTAAGGGGAGAGGGGAGGATGAGCAGTTCTTC.

The chain links TRBV5-1 to TRBJ2-5; 10 bases align to TRBD1. The CDR3 consists of 15 residues. The germline V gene encodes CDR1 SGHRS and CDR2 YFSETQ. V shed 6 bases and J 7 bases; nucleotides not matched to a gene: 12. This chain's CDR3 is CASTRKTGGEGTQYF. Written as DNA, the CDR3 is TGCGCCAGCACCCGCAAGACAGGGGGCGAAGGGACCCAGTACTTC.

This rearrangement joins TRBV11-2 to TRBJ2-1; D ambiguous. Trimming took 3 bases from V and 3 from J, leaving 6 bases between them. This CDR3 comprises 13 residues. Looked up from germline, CDR1 is SGHAT and CDR2 is FQNNGV. The CDR3 nucleotides are TGTGCCAGCAGCTTGAGCCTCTACAATGAGCAGTTCTTC. This encodes CASSLSLYNEQFF.